This T cell receptor beta chain was profiled in a study of high-grade serous ovarian cancer treatment subgroups. Data came from immunoSEQ multiplex PCR; TCRdb stores just in-frame clones and leaves some out. Of roughly 4,800 clones listed, roughly three quarters are singletons. This CDR3 has 14 amino acids. The V gene lost 10 bases and the J gene lost 0 bases, with 12 bases spanning the gap. Germline values: CDR1 LNHDA, CDR2 SQIVND (reference sequence). This clone was counted once. Tumor samples were obtained before definitive surgery or chemotherapy. This chain joins TRBV19 and TRBJ1-4, with unresolved D. The sequence was collected from a human donor with high-grade serous ovarian cancer. The specimen sequenced was tumor tissue. In DNA, the CDR3 is TGTGCCACTGGCAGCCTTGCAACTAATGAAAAACTGTTTTTT. Its translation is CATGSLATNEKLFF.